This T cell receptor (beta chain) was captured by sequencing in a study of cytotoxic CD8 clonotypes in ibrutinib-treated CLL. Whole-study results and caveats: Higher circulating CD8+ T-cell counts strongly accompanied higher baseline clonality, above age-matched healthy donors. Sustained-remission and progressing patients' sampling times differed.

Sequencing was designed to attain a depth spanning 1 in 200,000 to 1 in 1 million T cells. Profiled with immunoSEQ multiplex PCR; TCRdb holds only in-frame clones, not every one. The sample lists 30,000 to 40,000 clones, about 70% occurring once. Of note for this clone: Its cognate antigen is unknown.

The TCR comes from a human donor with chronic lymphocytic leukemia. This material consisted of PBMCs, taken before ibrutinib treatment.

The CDR3 DNA reads as TGCGCCAGCAGCCAAGGTGGTAGCGGCTACGAGCAGTACTTC. It yields the protein CASSQGGSGYEQYF. This chain connects TRBV4-3 to TRBJ2-7; perhaps TRBD2 as D (6 bases). Germline-derived CDR1 and CDR2 are LGHNA and YSLEER. Trimming left V 1 base short and J 3 bases short, with 10 bases between. The CDR3 extends over 14 amino acids.